Listed here are 16 T cell receptor beta chains from one sample, sequenced in a study of regulatory T cells in long-lasting Graves disease. Time point described: persistent/refractory GD, antithyroid drugs over 5 years with positive TRAb. From RNA extracted from PBMCs, the TCR library was made. Sequencing libraries for TCR beta were prepared with iRepertoire HTBI primers and Arm-PCR of CDR3 regions. TCRdb independently ran MiXCR on the multiplex PCR reads; one entry per CDR3 protein. The sample consists of some 340,000 distinct CDR3 sequences, more than 20% of them appearing once. This sample comprised peripheral blood mononuclear cells (PBMCs), obtained when the disease was refractory, from a patient treated with antithyroid drugs. These receptors all stem from a woman aged 40 to 50 with Graves disease.

The genes are TRBV20-1 and TRBJ2-1; 8 bases map to TRBD2. Germline CDR1 and CDR2: DFQATT and SNEGSKA (reference sequence). V shed 8 bases, J shed 6 bases, and the junction held 9 bases outside the gene matches. The CDR3 totals 13 residues. The CDR3 reads CSPGGGASNEQFF. CDR3 nucleotide sequence: TGCAGTCCCGGGGGGGGAGCCTCCAATGAGCAGTTCTTC.

There are many counts of this clonotype. The rearrangement uses TRBV28 and TRBJ1-1, with unresolved D. This CDR3 has 17 residues. Germline CDR1 reads MDHEN; CDR2 reads SYDVKM. V was pared by 3 bases and J by 0 bases, with 17 bases between. CDR3 amino acids: CASSFSYGSFLNTEAFF. CDR3 DNA sequence: TGTGCCAGCAGTTTTAGCTACGGTTCCTTTTTGAACACTGAAGCTTTCTTT.

J is TRBJ2-5 and V is TRBV11-1, with D perhaps TRBD2 (5 bases). The germline gives CDR1 SGHAT, CDR2 FQDESV (reference sequence). There are 16 residues in the CDR3. V gave up 1 base and J gave up 4 bases, with 16 bases separating them. CDR3 DNA sequence: TGTGCCAGCAGCTTAGAAGGACTGCTAGAGGCAGAGACCCAGTACTTC. Translation: CASSLEGLLEAETQYF.

The chain links TRBV10-3 to TRBJ1-3; possible D gene TRBD1, 5 bases. Germline V CDR1 and CDR2: ENHRY, SYGVKD. CDR3 length equals 14 residues. The V gene lost 0 bases and the J gene lost 10 bases, with 13 bases spanning the gap. CDR3 in amino acids: CAISESEEGHTIYF. The CDR3 DNA reads as TGTGCCATCAGTGAGTCGGAAGAGGGGCATACCATATATTTT.

Many counts were recorded for this clonotype. In nucleotides, the CDR3 is TGTGCCAGCAGCTTAGGGACAGCCAAAAACATTCAGTACTTC. Translated: CASSLGTAKNIQYF. The gene calls are TRBV7-9 and TRBJ2-4, with D uncertain. Trimming removed 1 base from V and 0 bases from J, with 4 bases in between. The V gene's germline CDR1 is SEHNR and CDR2 FQNEAQ (reference sequence). This CDR3 comprises 14 residues.

This chain uses TRBV7-9 with TRBJ2-7; D possibly uses TRBD1 or TRBD2 (5 bases each). Deletions cut 4 bases from V and 7 bases from J, with 20 bases between. CDR1 and CDR2 (germline): SEHNR, FQNEAQ (reference sequence). CDR3 length: 15 amino acids. Here the CDR3 DNA reads TGTGCCAGCAGCTACTCCGGGACGGGTGTTTGGGAGCAGTACTTC. This gives the protein CASSYSGTGVWEQYF.

This clonotype appeared many times. This chain links TRBV27 with TRBJ2-2, with TRBD1 as a possible D gene (5 bases). Germline values: CDR1 MNHEY, CDR2 SMNVEV (reference sequence). V was shortened by 5 bases and J by 0 bases, with 13 bases between the two germline ends. This CDR3 is built from 16 residues. Here the CDR3 reads CASSPRQLANTGELFF. Here the CDR3 DNA reads TGTGCCAGCAGTCCGCGACAGCTAGCGAACACCGGGGAGCTGTTTTTT.

In this sample, this clonotype turned up many times. The chain couples TRBV2 to TRBJ1-1; D ambiguous. Germline assignment: CDR1 SNHLY and CDR2 FYNNEI. The CDR3 loop spans 13 amino acids. The ends were cut back, 6 bases at V and 3 bases at J, with 11 bases in the middle. CDR3 bases: TGTGCCAGCAGCCGAACGGCCGACACTGAAGCTTTCTTT. This codes for CASSRTADTEAFF.

This clonotype was picked up many times. The chain uses TRBV12-3 or TRBV12-4 and TRBJ2-7; 11 bases agree with TRBD2. After removal of 1 base from V and 4 bases from J, the junction contained 6 bases not matched to a gene. The CDR3 loop spans 16 amino acids. CDR3 bases: TGTGCCAGCAGTTTAGGTCTAGCGGGAGGTGTTTACGAGCAGTACTTC. Its translation is CASSLGLAGGVYEQYF.

This clonotype appeared many times. This chain uses TRBV12-3 or TRBV12-4 with TRBJ2-5; D possibly corresponds to TRBD1 (5 bases). This CDR3 region has 13 residues. V was trimmed by 7 bases and J by 5 bases, leaving 14 bases between them. CDR3 in amino acids: CASKGDRWETQYF. The CDR3 bases are TGTGCCAGCAAAGGGGATCGGTGGGAGACCCAGTACTTC.

Comments on this clonotype: The germline gene is not matched at one end of the junction; a read error may be the cause. The V gene is TRBV7-9, the J gene TRBJ1-1; D unresolved. CDR3 length equals 12 residues. Germline V gene data show CDR1 as SEHNR and CDR2 as FQNEAQ (reference sequence). The CDR3 spells CACSLFDTEAFF. The CDR3 DNA reads as TGTGCCTGCAGCCTATTTGACACTGAAGCTTTCTTT.

Regarding this clonotype: One junction end does not reproduce the germline sequence, and a read error may be involved. The chain employs TRBV20-1 and TRBJ1-1; D not certain. Germline V gene lookup returns CDR1 DFQATT and CDR2 SNEGSKA (reference sequence). The CDR3 totals 13 residues. This chain's CDR3 is CKILGFLSLEAFF. The DNA for the CDR3 is TGTAAAATCCTCGGGTTTTTATCCTTAGAAGCTTTCTTT.

The chain recombines TRBV7-2 with TRBJ2-7; D is perhaps TRBD1 or TRBD2 (7 bases each). The ends were cut back, 5 bases at V and 3 bases at J, with 14 bases in the middle. Looked up from germline, CDR1 is SGHTA and CDR2 is FQGNSA. The CDR3 sequence is 14 residues long. Here the CDR3 DNA reads TGTGCCAGCAGCCGTACAGGGGACTACTACGAGCAGTACTTC. It encodes CASSRTGDYYEQYF.

The rearrangement uses TRBV9 and TRBJ2-1; D gene unclear. This CDR3 is 18 amino acids long. Looked up from germline, CDR1 is SGDLS and CDR2 is YYNGEE. Deletions cut 2 bases from V and 0 bases from J, with 18 bases between. This chain's CDR3 is CASSVAWKDPSSYNEQFF. CDR3 coding DNA: TGTGCCAGCAGCGTTGCGTGGAAGGATCCAAGCTCCTACAATGAGCAGTTCTTC.

This clonotype was seen only a few times. The J gene is TRBJ1-1, the V gene TRBV5-8, with a tentative D call TRBD1 (6 bases). V lost 4 bases, J lost 0 bases, and 16 bases lay in between. From germline, CDR1 is SGHTS and CDR2 YDEGEE. The CDR3 is made up of 16 amino acids. The DNA of the CDR3 is TGTGCCAGCAGCCTGACAGGAAGAGTTATGAACACTGAAGCTTTCTTT. Translated, it gives CASSLTGRVMNTEAFF.

The chain is built from TRBV3-1 and TRBJ2-4, with no clear D. This CDR3 is built from 11 residues. Deletions cut 1 base from V and 7 bases from J, with 2 bases between. Germline lookup yields CDR1 LGHDT and CDR2 YNNKEL (reference sequence). CDR3 in amino acids: CASSQVNIQYF. CDR3 in DNA: TGTGCCAGCAGCCAAGTGAACATTCAGTACTTC.